The 27 T cell receptor beta chains listed next were all sequenced from one sample in a study of tumor-infiltrating lymphocytes in primary liver carcinoma (dated by TCRdb to 2015 to 2018). Sequencing relied on an Illumina HiSeq 2500. Starting from about 500 ng total RNA, TCRbeta-specific cDNA was produced by reverse transcription with a constant-region primer and ProtoScript II reverse transcriptase. The TCRbeta libraries were prepared through three rounds of nested multiplex PCR following a slightly modified ARM-PCR procedure. Each of the first two PCR rounds ran for approximately 11 cycles and used multiplex TRBV1-TRBV30 forward primers together with a Cbeta reverse primer. Using fastp at Q25 and MiXCR, TCRdb reprocessed the public reads and kept productive beta chains. Rows merge per CDR3 protein into single entries with the most common DNA and genes. The sample includes about 320,000 distinct CDR3 sequences, with 65% observed a single time. Approximately 9% of the sample goes to the ten largest clones.

RNA from unsorted whole blood was extracted with TRIzol reagent, and germline DNA was obtained with the DNeasy Blood & Tissue kit. Sequenced sample: peripheral blood. Receptors originate from a man aged 40-49 years with primary liver carcinoma and hepatitis B virus infection.

Worth noting for this clonotype: This may stem from a read error, because a much larger clone lies one nucleotide away. The chain employs TRBV6-2 or TRBV6-3 and TRBJ2-5; D tentatively fits TRBD1 or TRBD2 (6 bases each). The CDR3 loop spans 16 amino acids. The germline gives CDR1 MNHEY, CDR2 SVGEGT. The V end lost 2 bases, the J end lost 5 bases, and 18 bases lay between the germline ends. The CDR3 DNA reads as TGTGCCAGCAGTTACAGTCAAGGGGGGCAGCCTGAGACCCAGTACTTC. It translates to CASSYSQGGQPETQYF.

This clonotype was picked up many times. V is TRBV6-6 and J is TRBJ2-3; D not certain. The CDR3 runs 13 residues. Trimming stripped 7 bases from V and 2 bases from J, with 10 bases between. Germline V gene sequence: CDR1 MNHNY, CDR2 SVGAGI (reference sequence). The CDR3 loop reads CASNPRTTDTQYF. CDR3 nucleotides: TGTGCCAGCAATCCCCGCACCACAGATACGCAGTATTTT.

Note on this clonotype: Since a much larger clone is just one base distant, this may be a read error. The gene calls are TRBV6-5 and TRBJ1-2; tentative D call: TRBD1 (6 bases). V lost 6 bases and J 6 bases, leaving 14 bases between the germline ends. This CDR3 spans 13 amino acids. Per germline, CDR1 MNHEY and CDR2 SVGAGI. The CDR3 spells CASRAKRGNGYTF. CDR3 sequence (DNA): TGTGCCAGCAGAGCCAAGAGGGGGAATGGCTACACCTTC.

Details on this clonotype: One base away lies a much larger clone, so this may be a sequencing read error. The rearrangement joins TRBV4-3 to TRBJ2-7; 9 bases agree with TRBD1. Trimming removed 1 base from V and 4 bases from J; junction bases left unmatched: 5. Per the germline V gene, CDR1 is LGHNA and CDR2 is YSLEER. The CDR3 is made up of 15 amino acids. In DNA, the CDR3 is TGCGCCAGCAGCCAAGGGACAGGGGTTGAGTACGAGCAGTACTTC. Protein product: CASSQGTGVEYEQYF.

The chain is built from TRBV20-1 and TRBJ1-4; D unclear. V was pared by 0 bases and J by 6 bases, with 5 bases between. This CDR3 contains 12 residues. Germline assignment: CDR1 DFQATT and CDR2 SNEGSKA (reference sequence). CDR3 amino acids: CSARDWDEKLFF. CDR3 DNA sequence: TGCAGTGCTAGAGATTGGGATGAAAAACTGTTTTTT.

With regard to this clonotype: A much larger clone differs from this one at a single base, so this may be a read error. The CDR3, as DNA: TGCAGCGTTGAGATCCAGATCAACAGTGAAGCTTTCTTT. It encodes CSVEIQINSEAFF. V gene TRBV29-1 combines with J gene TRBJ1-1; D call uncertain. CDR3 length equals 13 residues. Germline V lookup: CDR1 SQVTM, CDR2 ANQGSEA.

The chain employs TRBV5-1 and TRBJ1-5; D ambiguous. V was clipped by 1 base and J by 5 bases, with 7 bases between them. This CDR3 spans 13 amino acids. CDR1 and CDR2 from the germline V gene are SGHRS and YFSETQ. Here the CDR3 DNA reads TGCGCCAGCAGCTTGTACGGGGATCAGCCCCAGCATTTT. It encodes CASSLYGDQPQHF.

This clonotype was counted a few times. CDR3 sequence (DNA): TGCAGTGCTAGCGCTAATTTCTATGGCTACACCTTC. Protein: CSASANFYGYTF. The J gene is TRBJ1-2, the V gene TRBV20-1; D remains ambiguous. Per the germline V gene, CDR1 is DFQATT and CDR2 is SNEGSKA (reference sequence). The CDR3 covers 12 residues. Trimming shortened V by 3 bases and J by 4 bases, and 9 bases separated the two germline ends.

Concerning this clonotype: One end of the junction is discordant with germline, which a read error may explain. The chain combines TRBV7-9 with TRBJ2-1; a possible D gene is TRBD2 (5 bases). CDR1 is SEHNR, CDR2 FQNEAQ, per germline (reference sequence). The CDR3 runs 16 residues. The CDR3 coding sequence is TGTACCAGCAGCCCCAAGCTCTCTAGAGCCGGGAATGAGAAGTTCTTC. This encodes CTSSPKLSRAGNEKFF.

Ten or more counts support this clonotype. CDR3 bases: TGCAGCGTTTTACGCGGGAACACAGATACGCAGTATTTT. Translation gives CSVLRGNTDTQYF. The genes are TRBV29-1 and TRBJ2-3; perhaps TRBD2 as D (6 bases). The CDR3 totals 13 residues. Trimming removed 5 bases at V and 2 bases at J, with 11 bases between. CDR1 and CDR2 (germline): SQVTM, ANQGSEA.

The count of this clonotype is one. A much larger clone lies a single base off, so this may be a read error. This chain uses TRBV5-4 with TRBJ2-5, with TRBD2 as a possible D gene (6 bases). Germline V CDR1 and CDR2: SGHNT, YYREEE (reference sequence). The CDR3 covers 14 residues. The ends were cut back, 4 bases at V and 6 bases at J, with 16 bases in the middle. The CDR3 reads CASSPSAGRKTQYF. CDR3 in DNA: TGTGCCAGCAGCCCTTCGGCAGGGAGGAAGACCCAGTACTTC.

As regards this clonotype: A much larger clone sits a single nucleotide away, making a read error possible. This sequence joins TRBV10-3 and TRBJ2-3, with TRBD2 matching 8 bases. V was pared by 7 bases and J by 4 bases, with 10 bases of the junction left unmatched. The CDR3 is 15 amino acids. Germline V gene sequence: CDR1 ENHRY, CDR2 SYGVKD. Written as DNA, the CDR3 is TGTGCCATCATCCGGGAGGGTATCCCCCCAGATACGCAGTATTTT. Translating it yields CAIIREGIPPDTQYF.

With regard to this clonotype: Given a much more abundant clone one base away, this may be a read error. The V call is TRBV6-2 or TRBV6-3, the J call TRBJ2-4, with D maybe TRBD1 (5 bases). The CDR3 is 16 amino acids. The germline gives CDR1 MNHEY, CDR2 SVGEGT. The CDR3 reads CTSSYVDTLAKNIQYF. The CDR3 nucleotides read TGTACCAGCAGTTACGTGGACACCTTAGCCAAAAACATTCAGTACTTC.

Points on this clonotype: A much more abundant neighbour one base away suggests this may be a read error. V is TRBV29-1 and J is TRBJ1-1; possibly TRBD1 for D (6 bases). Trimming removed 8 bases from V and 2 bases from J, with 15 bases in between. The length of the CDR3 is 13 residues. The V gene's germline CDR1 is SQVTM and CDR2 ANQGSEA. The CDR3, as DNA: TGCAGCACTGAACGGGGGCAAAACACTGAAGCTTTCTTT. Translated: CSTERGQNTEAFF. Together with reference TRBV29-1 and TRBJ1-1, the CDR3 gives the full variable domain: SAVISQKPSRDICQRGTSLTIQCQVDSQVTMMFWYRQQPGQSLTLIATANQGSEATYESGFVIDKFPISRPNLTFSTLTVSNMSPEDSSIYLCSTERGQNTEAFFGQGTRLTVV.

There are a few counts of this clonotype. Being one base from a much bigger clone, this may be a read error. Because the CDR3 is missing its conserved closing phenylalanine or tryptophan, this is likely a read error. The rearrangement links TRBV4-1 to TRBJ2-7; D not certain. V was shortened by 1 base and J by 2 bases, with 15 bases between the two germline ends. The CDR3 length is 16 residues. The V gene's germline CDR1 is MGHRA and CDR2 YSYEKL. CDR3 residues: CASSQGFSAEPYEQYS. CDR3 nucleotides: TGCGCCAGCAGCCAAGGGTTTTCGGCCGAACCCTACGAGCAGTACTCC.

Worth noting for this clonotype: A read error may produce the germline difference seen at one junction end. This CDR3 reads CASSSTAGGIAALAHFF. In nucleotides, the CDR3 is TGCGCCAGCAGCTCGACGGCGGGGGGCATCGCAGCTCTGGCGCACTTCTTC. J is TRBJ2-1 and V is TRBV11-2; 8 bases map to TRBD2. There are 17 residues in the CDR3. The V gene's germline CDR1 is SGHAT and CDR2 FQNNGV. Full variable domain (rest looked up from reference TRBV11-2 and TRBJ2-1): EAGVAQSPRYKIIEKRQSVAFWCNPISGHATLYWYQQILGQGPKLLIQFQNNGVVDDSQLPKDRFSAERLKGVDSTLKIQPAKLEDSAVYLCASSSTAGGIAALAHFFGPGTRLTVL.

Note on this clonotype: Compared with germline, one end of the junction differs, possibly owing to a read error. This rearrangement joins TRBV5-4 to TRBJ2-5; 9 bases line up with TRBD1. Germline CDR1 reads SGHNT; CDR2 reads YYREEE (reference sequence). The CDR3 length is 17 residues. The CDR3 protein is CTSSLGPGQGGTETQYF. The CDR3 nucleotides read TGTACCAGCAGCTTGGGCCCGGGACAGGGCGGGACCGAGACCCAGTACTTC.

The sample holds many counts of this clonotype. This chain connects TRBV29-1 to TRBJ2-7; TRBD1 aligns across 8 bases. The CDR3 is made up of 14 amino acids. Germline V gene sequence: CDR1 SQVTM, CDR2 ANQGSEA. Trimming took 3 bases from V and 4 from J; bases not matched to a gene: 8. CDR3 nucleotides: TGCAGCGTTGAGTTTGGTAACAGGGGGTACGAGCAGTACTTC. This sequence encodes CSVEFGNRGYEQYF.

This clonotype was observed at least ten times. V usage is TRBV6-6 and J usage is TRBJ2-5; 11 nucleotides align to TRBD2. Germline CDR1 is MNHNY and CDR2 is SVGAGI (reference sequence). V shed 7 bases, J shed 1 base, and the junction held 5 bases outside the gene matches. This CDR3 has 15 amino acids. CDR3 loop: CASTGTSGLQETQYF. The CDR3, as DNA: TGTGCCAGCACCGGGACTAGCGGACTCCAAGAGACCCAGTACTTC.

As to this clonotype: A much larger clone lies a single base off, so this may be a read error. The chain combines TRBV6-6 with TRBJ2-7; 10 bases match TRBD2. The CDR3 is made up of 16 amino acids. Trimming cost V 10 bases and J 5 bases; bases outside gene matches: 17. CDR1 and CDR2 from the germline V gene are MNHNY and SVGAGI (reference sequence). The CDR3 DNA sequence: TGTGCCACCAGAAATTCAGCGGGAGGGCCTAACCACGAGCAGTACTTC. It codes for CATRNSAGGPNHEQYF.

A note on this clonotype: One junction end does not reproduce the germline sequence, and a read error may be involved. The chain couples TRBV6-5 to TRBJ1-4; a weak D match, TRBD1 (6 bases). The CDR3 runs 16 residues. Germline loops: CDR1 MNHEY, CDR2 SVGAGI. DNA of the CDR3: TGTGCCAGCAGTAGGGGGTCCAGATACTTCGGCGAAAAACTGATTTTT. Translation gives CASSRGSRYFGEKLIF.

The count of this clonotype is one. Being one base from a much bigger clone, this may be a read error. This chain uses TRBV13 with TRBJ2-5; 7 nucleotides align to TRBD2. The CDR3 covers 14 residues. The germline CDR1 and CDR2 sequences are PRHDT and FYEKMQ (reference sequence). In DNA form, the CDR3 reads TGTGCCATCAGCTACGGGACTATCGAGGAGACCCAGTACTTC. The encoded protein is CAISYGTIEETQYF.

The rearrangement uses TRBV20-1 and TRBJ2-1; D might be TRBD2 (6 bases). Trimming removed 2 bases at V and 6 bases at J, with 17 bases between. The CDR3 runs to 15 residues. The V gene's germline CDR1 is DFQATT and CDR2 SNEGSKA (reference sequence). The CDR3 is CSARQPGVQPNEQFF. The CDR3 nucleotides are TGCAGTGCTAGACAACCGGGGGTGCAGCCCAATGAGCAGTTCTTC.

V gene TRBV10-3 combines with J gene TRBJ2-1; perhaps TRBD2 as D (5 bases). This CDR3 region has 12 residues. Germline CDR1 ENHRY, CDR2 SYGVKD. The V end lost 6 bases, the J end lost 8 bases, and 11 bases lay between the germline ends. CDR3 sequence: CAISRGRYEQFF. CDR3 nucleotide sequence: TGTGCCATCAGCCGAGGGCGCTATGAGCAGTTCTTC.

Notes on this clonotype: One end of the junction is discordant with germline, which a read error may explain. The J gene is TRBJ2-7, the V gene TRBV6-5, with 9 bases lining up with TRBD2. Germline V CDR1 and CDR2: MNHEY, SVGAGI. The length of the CDR3 is 16 residues. The CDR3 loop is CAGSFRGGLAFYEQYF. The CDR3 DNA is TGTGCCGGCAGTTTCCGAGGGGGACTAGCTTTCTATGAGCAGTACTTC.

This clonotype has only one observation. V and J are TRBV12-3 or TRBV12-4 and TRBJ1-1; the D is unclear. This CDR3 is built from 13 residues. Trimming shortened V by 4 bases and J by 8 bases, and 14 bases separated the two germline ends. This CDR3 reads CASSWEGRTEAFF. DNA of the CDR3: TGTGCCAGCAGTTGGGAAGGTCGCACCGAAGCTTTCTTT.

Notes on this clonotype: One end of the junction varies from germline; a read error may be responsible. V and J are TRBV7-9 and TRBJ2-1; 8 bases fit TRBD2. Germline V CDR1 and CDR2: SEHNR, FQNEAQ (reference sequence). The CDR3 extends over 14 amino acids. CDR3 sequence (DNA): TGTGCCATCACCAGCGGGAGAAGGGCCAATAAGCAGTTCTTC. It codes for CAITSGRRANKQFF.